A single sample gave rise to the 32 T cell receptor beta chains below, sequenced in a study of PD-L1 blockade in urothelial cancer. Profiling relied on immunoSEQ multiplex PCR, and the TCRdb table lists in-frame clones only, not all of them. The sample contains 50,000 to 60,000 clones, 85% to 90% of which appear only once. Sequenced here: PBMCs, sampled around atezolizumab (anti-PD-L1) treatment. All receptors derive from a man in his fifties with urothelial cancer.

The genes are TRBV6-5 and TRBJ2-7, with 7 positions matching TRBD1. The V gene end was trimmed by 6 bases and the J gene end by 7 bases; junction bases not matched to a gene: 12. The length of the CDR3 is 14 residues. Germline V gene data show CDR1 as MNHEY and CDR2 as SVGAGI. The CDR3 DNA is TGTGCCAGCAGAAAGCCGGGACAGTCTTTGGAGCAGTACTTC. Translating gives CASRKPGQSLEQYF.

The chain recombines TRBV6-5 with TRBJ1-4; D may be TRBD1 (5 bases). From germline, CDR1 is MNHEY and CDR2 SVGAGI. The length of the CDR3 is 14 residues. With 6 bases removed from V and 4 bases from J, the gap between germline ends came to 12 bases. The DNA for the CDR3 is TGTGCCAGCAGGCCCGGACACTTTAATGAAAAACTGTTTTTT. This gives the protein CASRPGHFNEKLFF.

The chain combines TRBV7-6 with TRBJ2-7; D possibly corresponds to TRBD1 (6 bases). This CDR3 is built from 13 residues. Germline V gene lookup returns CDR1 SGHVS and CDR2 FNYEAQ. V was clipped by 4 bases and J by 3 bases, with 10 bases between them. The CDR3 sequence is CASSSDRNYEQYF. The CDR3 DNA follows: TGTGCCAGCAGCTCGGACAGAAACTACGAGCAGTACTTC.

J is TRBJ2-7 and V is TRBV19; possible D gene TRBD1, 5 bases. V was cut by 5 bases and J by 2 bases, with 13 bases left in between. The length of the CDR3 is 14 residues. The germline V gene encodes CDR1 LNHDA and CDR2 SQIVND (reference sequence). The CDR3 region is CASSRAGQTYEQYF. The CDR3 region has the DNA TGTGCCAGTAGTCGGGCAGGACAAACCTACGAGCAGTACTTC.

V usage is TRBV6-5 and J usage is TRBJ2-3; a possible D gene is TRBD1 (5 bases). Trimming took 3 bases from V and 5 from J, leaving 12 bases between them. Germline-derived CDR1 and CDR2 are MNHEY and SVGAGI. The CDR3 sequence is 14 residues long. The CDR3 bases are TGTGCCAGCAGTTATAGCCAGGGTAAAGATACGCAGTATTTT. It translates to CASSYSQGKDTQYF.

The gene calls are TRBV28 and TRBJ2-1, with D possibly being TRBD1 (6 bases). Germline loops: CDR1 MDHEN, CDR2 SYDVKM. Trimming removed 7 bases at V and 6 bases at J, with 19 bases between. This CDR3 is 15 amino acids long. CDR3 coding DNA: TGTGCCAGCACCGAGGTAGGACAGTCTATCAATGAGCAGTTCTTC. It translates to CASTEVGQSINEQFF.

The chain employs TRBV29-1 and TRBJ2-1, with D tentatively TRBD2 (5 bases). V lost 1 base, J lost 10 bases, and 11 bases lay in between. Germline V gene sequence: CDR1 SQVTM, CDR2 ANQGSEA. The CDR3 is made up of 12 amino acids. CDR3 sequence reads: CSVEGLAQEQFF. As DNA, the CDR3 is TGCAGCGTTGAAGGGCTAGCTCAGGAGCAGTTCTTC.

This chain links TRBV7-3 with TRBJ1-1, with D perhaps TRBD1 (6 bases). This CDR3 has 14 residues. CDR1 SGHTA and CDR2 FQGTGA come from the germline V gene. With 2 bases removed from V and 1 base from J, the gap between germline ends came to 8 bases. CDR3 DNA: TGTGCCAGCAGCTTACTGGGGGCGAACACTGAAGCTTTCTTT. It translates to CASSLLGANTEAFF.

The J gene is TRBJ2-1, the V gene TRBV4-2; weak D call: TRBD1 (6 bases). CDR3 length: 15 amino acids. With 4 bases removed from V and 3 bases from J, the gap between germline ends came to 13 bases. CDR1 and CDR2 (germline): LGHNA, YNFKEQ. CDR3: CASSPIEGGYNEQFF. The CDR3 nucleotides are TGTGCCAGCAGCCCCATTGAAGGGGGCTACAATGAGCAGTTCTTC.

The J gene is TRBJ2-7, the V gene TRBV28, with unresolved D. This CDR3 has 13 amino acids. Germline values: CDR1 MDHEN, CDR2 SYDVKM. V lost 3 bases, J lost 1 base, and 7 bases lay in between. The CDR3 DNA reads as TGTGCCAGCAGTTTTGGCAATTCCTACGAGCAGTACTTC. Amino acid sequence: CASSFGNSYEQYF.

This sequence joins TRBV6-1 and TRBJ1-5; 8 nucleotides agree with TRBD1. CDR1 is MNHNS, CDR2 SASEGT, per germline. This CDR3 comprises 14 residues. V lost 10 bases, J lost 7 bases, and 12 bases stayed unmatched. The CDR3: CATRAPQGAQPQHF. The DNA for the CDR3 is TGTGCCACCCGGGCCCCGCAGGGGGCGCAGCCCCAGCATTTT.

This clone showed up just once. J is TRBJ1-4 and V is TRBV9, with D possibly matching TRBD1 (6 bases). V shed 3 bases and J shed 3 bases, with 9 bases lying between them. Per the germline V gene, CDR1 is SGDLS and CDR2 is YYNGEE. CDR3 length: 14 amino acids. The CDR3 region is CASSGGQSNEKLFF. CDR3 bases: TGTGCCAGCAGCGGGGGACAATCTAATGAAAAACTGTTTTTT.

The V call is TRBV28, the J call TRBJ1-1, with 7 nucleotides matching TRBD1. Germline V gene lookup returns CDR1 MDHEN and CDR2 SYDVKM. The CDR3 covers 14 residues. The trim removed 3 bases at V and 4 bases at J, leaving 5 bases unmatched. The CDR3 reads CASSLRRGSTEAFF. DNA for the CDR3: TGTGCCAGCAGTTTGCGCAGGGGGAGCACTGAAGCTTTCTTT.

In DNA form, the CDR3 reads TGTGCCAGGTCGGGACAGGGAAACATTCAGTACTTC. Residues: CARSGQGNIQYF. The chain employs TRBV5-4 and TRBJ2-4; TRBD1 agrees at 9 bases. Germline V gene sequence: CDR1 SGHNT, CDR2 YYREEE (reference sequence). Trimming removed 8 bases from V and 6 bases from J; junction bases left unmatched: 3. CDR3 length: 12 amino acids.

The V call is TRBV5-1, the J call TRBJ2-7; a weak D match, TRBD2 (6 bases). Per the germline V gene, CDR1 is SGHRS and CDR2 is YFSETQ. CDR3 length equals 15 residues. Trimming stripped 0 bases from V and 6 bases from J, with 16 bases between. CDR3 sequence reads: CASSLEGGVTGEQYF. The CDR3 coding sequence is TGCGCCAGCAGCTTGGAGGGCGGGGTTACGGGCGAGCAGTACTTC.

The chain has TRBV30 and TRBJ2-5; 9 nucleotides line up with TRBD1. The CDR3 is made up of 15 amino acids. With 3 bases clipped from V and 7 bases from J, the junction kept 12 bases outside the gene matches. The V gene's germline CDR1 is GTSNPN and CDR2 SVGIG (reference sequence). The CDR3 reads CAWSRTGEPKGTQYF. The CDR3, as DNA: TGTGCCTGGAGCAGGACAGGGGAGCCCAAAGGGACCCAGTACTTC.

The chain uses TRBV7-9 and TRBJ2-7, with TRBD2 matching over 13 bases. The length of the CDR3 is 17 residues. V shed 3 bases and J 6 bases; nucleotides not matched to a gene: 11. Germline values: CDR1 SEHNR, CDR2 FQNEAQ (reference sequence). The CDR3: CASSLHRGLAGVGEQYF. For the CDR3, the DNA is TGTGCCAGCAGCTTGCACCGCGGACTAGCGGGAGTAGGCGAGCAGTACTTC.

The J gene is TRBJ1-1, the V gene TRBV6-5; D is unresolved. This CDR3 has 15 amino acids. The germline V and J ends were trimmed by 4 bases and 10 bases, with 22 bases remaining between them. Germline V CDR1 and CDR2: MNHEY, SVGAGI. In nucleotides, the CDR3 is TGTGCCAGCAGTTCCTCTACCGCGGTCGACCTTCGAGCTTTCTTT. It is translated as CASSSSTAVDLRAFF.

A note on this clone: A junction boundary mismatches the germline segment, possibly from a read error. The chain has TRBV28 and TRBJ1-6, with D hard to call. CDR1 MDHEN and CDR2 SYDVKM come from the germline V gene. The CDR3 has 15 amino acids. CDR3 DNA: TGTGTCAGCAGCCGCCCCTCCGGGTGGAATTCACCCCTCCACTTT. Its protein is CVSSRPSGWNSPLHF. The whole variable domain, filled in from reference TRBV28 and TRBJ1-6, reads DVKVTQSSRYLVKRTGEKVFLECVQDMDHENMFWYRQDPGLGLRLIYFSYDVKMKEKGDIPEGYSVSREKKERFSLILESASTNQTSMYLCVSSRPSGWNSPLHFGNGTRLTVT.

The CDR3: CATSGYRDPYEQYF. Here the CDR3 DNA reads TGTGCCACCAGCGGTTACAGGGACCCCTACGAGCAGTACTTC. The rearrangement links TRBV15 to TRBJ2-7; D perhaps matches TRBD1 (6 bases). Germline V gene data show CDR1 as LNHNV and CDR2 as YYDKDF (reference sequence). The V end lost 5 bases, the J end lost 2 bases, and 13 bases lay between the germline ends. The CDR3 totals 14 residues.

The chain carries TRBV10-1 and TRBJ2-2; the D gene is possibly TRBD1 (5 bases). The CDR3 is 17 amino acids. Germline CDR1 reads WNHNN; CDR2 reads SYGVQD (reference sequence). Trimming left V 0 bases short and J 10 bases short, with 21 bases between. CDR3 region: CASSESIGVGRPEELFF. CDR3 bases: TGCGCCAGCAGTGAGTCGATTGGAGTGGGGCGGCCGGAGGAGCTGTTTTTT.

This chain joins TRBV11-3 and TRBJ2-2, with TRBD1 matching over 9 bases. This CDR3 has 16 residues. Trimming cost V 5 bases and J 3 bases; bases outside gene matches: 7. CDR1 and CDR2 from the germline V gene are SGHNT and YENEEA. Written as DNA, the CDR3 is TGTGCCAGCAGCGGTACAGGGGGCATCGACACCGGGGAGCTGTTTTTT. Translating gives CASSGTGGIDTGELFF.

The chain uses TRBV5-1 and TRBJ1-1; D remains unclear. There are 13 residues in the CDR3. V was clipped by 7 bases and J by 5 bases, with 15 bases between them. CDR1 SGHRS and CDR2 YFSETQ come from the germline V gene. CDR3: CASGLEGLTEAFF. The CDR3, as DNA: TGCGCCAGCGGGTTAGAGGGATTGACTGAAGCTTTCTTT.

This chain uses TRBV2 with TRBJ2-5, with 7 nucleotides matching TRBD1. This CDR3 contains 13 residues. V was pared by 8 bases and J by 4 bases, with 7 bases of the junction left unmatched. The germline gives CDR1 SNHLY, CDR2 FYNNEI. DNA for the CDR3: TGTGCCAGCTGGGACAGAAACGTAGAGACCCAGTACTTC. It translates to CASWDRNVETQYF.

This clone was recorded only once. The V gene is TRBV5-1, the J gene TRBJ2-3, with 7 bases matching TRBD1. V shed 4 bases and J 3 bases; nucleotides not matched to a gene: 11. From germline, CDR1 is SGHRS and CDR2 YFSETQ. The CDR3 is 16 amino acids. DNA of the CDR3: TGCGCCAGCAGCCCGAAGGGCCAGGGGGTAACAGATACGCAGTATTTT. It yields the protein CASSPKGQGVTDTQYF.

This clone occurred once. This CDR3 is CASSRLLAGLETQYF. CDR3 bases: TGTGCCAGCAGTCGACTTTTAGCGGGATTGGAGACCCAGTACTTC. The chain has TRBV28 and TRBJ2-5, with TRBD2 matching over 8 bases. Germline CDR1 MDHEN, CDR2 SYDVKM. V shed 5 bases and J 5 bases; nucleotides not matched to a gene: 10. This CDR3 comprises 15 residues.

Written as DNA, the CDR3 is TGTGCCAGCAGGGAACAGGCGAACTATGGCTACACCTTC. It is translated as CASREQANYGYTF. This chain links TRBV28 with TRBJ1-2, with D maybe TRBD1 (5 bases). CDR1 is MDHEN, CDR2 SYDVKM, per germline. The CDR3 consists of 13 residues. Trimming left V 6 bases short and J 2 bases short, with 10 bases between.

This chain connects TRBV7-9 to TRBJ1-6; 9 bases line up with TRBD1. This CDR3 comprises 15 residues. V gave up 4 bases and J gave up 9 bases; unmatched junction bases: 7. Germline CDR1 is SEHNR and CDR2 is FQNEAQ (reference sequence). This CDR3 is CASSSSGTGRSPLHF. CDR3 in DNA: TGTGCCAGCAGCTCTTCCGGGACAGGGCGTTCACCCCTCCACTTT.

V and J are TRBV29-1 and TRBJ2-7, with a weak D call TRBD1 (5 bases). The CDR3 is 13 residues long. Per the germline V gene, CDR1 is SQVTM and CDR2 is ANQGSEA. Between the trimmed V and J ends, which lost 4 bases and 2 bases, there was a span of 12 bases. In nucleotides, the CDR3 is TGCAGCGTTGTGCGGTCAGGGCCCTACGAGCAGTACTTC. Translation gives CSVVRSGPYEQYF.

The chain carries TRBV28 and TRBJ1-5, with unresolved D. Per the germline V gene, CDR1 is MDHEN and CDR2 is SYDVKM. The CDR3 spans 12 residues. V was trimmed by 6 bases and J by 7 bases, leaving 10 bases between them. The CDR3 DNA is TGTGCCAGCAGGGCAATGCACCAGCCCCAGCATTTT. It translates to CASRAMHQPQHF.

The chain has TRBV6-5 and TRBJ2-1; D uncertain. CDR1 is MNHEY and CDR2 is SVGAGI in the germline V gene. V was trimmed by 2 bases and J by 7 bases, leaving 15 bases between them. The CDR3 sequence is 15 residues long. The CDR3 DNA follows: TGTGCCAGCAGTTACGAGTTCGGCAGGCAAAATGAGCAGTTCTTC. Translation: CASSYEFGRQNEQFF.

CDR3 in amino acids: CASSLEGVNNSPLHF. The DNA of the CDR3 is TGTGCCAGCAGTTTAGAAGGGGTTAATAATTCACCCCTCCACTTT. The rearrangement uses TRBV27 and TRBJ1-6, with D maybe TRBD1 (5 bases). Germline V gene data show CDR1 as MNHEY and CDR2 as SMNVEV (reference sequence). This CDR3 contains 15 residues. The V and J ends lost 2 bases and 5 bases respectively, with 10 bases between them.